This T cell receptor (beta chain) was profiled in a study of blood T cell repertoires in COVID-19. Only in-frame clones appear in the TCRdb table, and some are missing; sequencing was by immunoSEQ multiplex PCR. This table has fewer than 300,000 clones, approximately 90% appearing once. The sample consisted of peripheral blood. The sequence derives from a woman aged 25 to 39 with COVID-19, enrolled during active disease.

In DNA, the CDR3 is TGTGCCAGCAGATTACAGGGAGTAGGGACTGAAGCTTTCTTT. This codes for CASRLQGVGTEAFF. V is TRBV5-6 and J is TRBJ1-1; D may be TRBD1 (6 bases). The germline V gene has CDR1 SGHDT and CDR2 YYEEEE. There are 14 residues in the CDR3. The V end was cut by 5 bases, the J end by 5 bases, with 16 bases between.